One sample yielded the 12 T cell receptor beta chains listed below, sequenced in a study of T cells in Graves' hyperthyroidism and ophthalmopathy. Researchers took RNA transcripts and amplified the TCR beta CDR3 regions from them. A set of HTBI primers served as the primers for a first-round RT-PCR of the TCR CDR3. TCRdb itself ran the multiplex PCR reads through MiXCR, one entry per CDR3 protein. The sample contains roughly 420,000 distinct CDR3 sequences, about a sixth of which appear only once. Sequencing input: blood. Source of these receptors: a woman aged 18-29 years with Graves' hyperthyroidism.

A few counts support this clonotype. This may stem from a read error, because a much larger clone lies one nucleotide away. The rearrangement uses TRBV2 and TRBJ1-3, with D perhaps TRBD1 (5 bases). Per the germline V gene, CDR1 is SNHLY and CDR2 is FYNNEI. The CDR3 extends over 13 amino acids. With 4 bases removed from V and 2 bases from J, the gap between germline ends came to 6 bases. CDR3 sequence (DNA): TGTGCCAGCAGTGGAGGGGCTGGAAACACCATATATTTT. Translated: CASSGGAGNTIYF.

This clonotype was seen only a few times. This chain joins TRBV12-5 and TRBJ1-6, with D tentatively TRBD1 (6 bases). Germline V gene lookup returns CDR1 LGHNT and CDR2 FRNRAP. The CDR3 covers 18 residues. V was cut by 0 bases and J by 2 bases, with 14 bases left in between. The CDR3 DNA sequence: TGTGCTAGTGGTTTGGTACGGTCGGGGGCCGCCTATAATTCACCCCTCCACTTT. Its protein product is CASGLVRSGAAYNSPLHF.

The gene calls are TRBV7-9 and TRBJ1-1; D is uncertain. The CDR3 length is 15 residues. Germline V lookup: CDR1 SEHNR, CDR2 FQNEAQ (reference sequence). Trimming removed 5 bases from V and 1 base from J, with 14 bases in between. The CDR3 sequence is CASSPLGTANTEAFF. In DNA form, the CDR3 reads TGTGCCAGCAGCCCCTTAGGTACCGCGAACACTGAAGCTTTCTTT.

J is TRBJ2-1 and V is TRBV9; 14 bases match TRBD2. Germline CDR1 SGDLS, CDR2 YYNGEE. This CDR3 region has 16 residues. J was trimmed by 6 bases and V by 3 bases; bases with no gene match: 5. The CDR3 region is CASSGGTSGRGNEQFF. The CDR3 DNA is TGTGCCAGCAGCGGGGGGACTAGCGGGAGAGGCAATGAGCAGTTCTTC.

This clonotype was detected a few times. This chain links TRBV9 with TRBJ2-7, with D perhaps matching TRBD2 (7 bases). CDR1 is SGDLS and CDR2 is YYNGEE in the germline V gene. There are 15 residues in the CDR3. Trimming shortened V by 0 bases and J by 4 bases, and 14 bases separated the two germline ends. The CDR3 DNA is TGTGCCAGCAGCGTAGGGGGGGGCATTGGGTACGAGCAGTACTTC. Amino acids: CASSVGGGIGYEQYF.

The genes are TRBV2 and TRBJ1-5; D not certain. The CDR3 covers 17 residues. Germline V CDR1 and CDR2: SNHLY, FYNNEI. The V and J ends lost 0 bases and 0 bases respectively, with 12 bases between them. Written as DNA, the CDR3 is TGTGCCAGCAGTGAAGCGCTTCGGCACTATAGCAATCAGCCCCAGCATTTT. This codes for CASSEALRHYSNQPQHF. Using reference TRBV2 and TRBJ1-5 for the parts outside the CDR3, the full variable domain is EPEVTQTPSHQVTQMGQEVILRCVPISNHLYFYWYRQILGQKVEFLVSFYNNEISEKSEIFDDQFSVERPDGSNFTLKIRSTKLEDSAMYFCASSEALRHYSNQPQHFGDGTRLSIL.

This clonotype was found many times. The J gene is TRBJ1-5, the V gene TRBV19, with D possibly matching TRBD1 (5 bases). The CDR3 is 16 residues long. Germline V gives CDR1 LNHDA, CDR2 SQIVND (reference sequence). The ends were cut back, 4 bases at V and 0 bases at J, with 13 bases in the middle. This CDR3 is CASSTLGEYSNQPQHF. The CDR3 DNA reads as TGTGCCAGTAGTACCCTGGGGGAGTATAGCAATCAGCCCCAGCATTTT.

The genes are TRBV5-1 and TRBJ2-5, with D possibly TRBD2 on 6 matching bases. CDR1 SGHRS and CDR2 YFSETQ come from the germline V gene. The ends were cut back, 5 bases at V and 2 bases at J, with 10 bases in the middle. This CDR3 spans 13 amino acids. Here the CDR3 reads CASSSREQETQYF. The CDR3 DNA reads TGCGCCAGCAGTTCGCGGGAACAAGAGACCCAGTACTTC.

This clonotype was observed at least ten times. The chain couples TRBV6-2 or TRBV6-3 to TRBJ2-2; 12 nucleotides line up with TRBD2. Germline CDR1 reads MNHEY; CDR2 reads SVGEGT. The V and J ends lost 5 bases and 6 bases, in that order; junction bases with no gene match: 7. There are 16 residues in the CDR3. For the CDR3, the DNA is TGTGCCAGCAGTCCCCTAGCGGGAGGGCCGGCCGGGGAGCTGTTTTTT. Residues: CASSPLAGGPAGELFF.

This clonotype was recorded many times. V gene TRBV6-1 combines with J gene TRBJ2-7; a weak D match, TRBD1 (6 bases). The germline gives CDR1 MNHNS, CDR2 SASEGT. V was pared by 5 bases and J by 5 bases, with 16 bases between. The CDR3 extends over 14 amino acids. CDR3 DNA: TGTGCCAGCAGTTCCCGTGGGGGCGAGGACGAGCAGTACTTC. It is translated as CASSSRGGEDEQYF.

The rearrangement uses TRBV15 and TRBJ1-2; maybe TRBD1 (5 bases). The CDR3 has 18 amino acids. Trimming cost V 0 bases and J 0 bases, with 17 bases left between them. CDR1 is LNHNV, CDR2 YYDKDF, per germline (reference sequence). DNA for the CDR3: TGTGCCACCAGCAGAGATGGGGCAAGGACACGATCTAACTATGGCTACACCTTC. It codes for CATSRDGARTRSNYGYTF.

In this sample, this clonotype turned up many times. V gene TRBV2 combines with J gene TRBJ1-2, with D possibly matching TRBD1 (5 bases). Germline V gene data show CDR1 as SNHLY and CDR2 as FYNNEI. This CDR3 comprises 12 residues. In DNA form, the CDR3 reads TGTGGGGCAAGCTCGGGGGACTATGGCTACACCTTC. Translating gives CGASSGDYGYTF. The variable domain in full, completed from reference TRBV2 and TRBJ1-2, reads EPEVTQTPSHQVTQMGQEVILRCVPISNHLYFYWYRQILGQKVEFLVSFYNNEISEKSEIFDDQFSVERPDGSNFTLKIRSTKLEDSAMYFCGASSGDYGYTFGSGTRLTVV.